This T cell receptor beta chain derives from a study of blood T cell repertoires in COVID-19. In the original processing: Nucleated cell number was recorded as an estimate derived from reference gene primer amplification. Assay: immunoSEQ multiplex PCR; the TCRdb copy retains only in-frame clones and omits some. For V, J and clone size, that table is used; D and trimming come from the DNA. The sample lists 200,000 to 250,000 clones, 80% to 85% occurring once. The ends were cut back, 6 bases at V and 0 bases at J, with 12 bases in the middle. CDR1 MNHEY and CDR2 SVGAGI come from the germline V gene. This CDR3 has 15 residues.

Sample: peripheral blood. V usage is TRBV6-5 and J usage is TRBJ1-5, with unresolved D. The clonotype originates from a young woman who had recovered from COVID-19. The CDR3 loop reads CASRLTADSNQPQHF. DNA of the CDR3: TGTGCCAGCAGGTTAACAGCCGATAGCAATCAGCCCCAGCATTTT.